The rows below give T cell receptor beta chains drawn from one sample of a study of blood T cell repertoires in COVID-19. Assay used: immunoSEQ multiplex PCR; TCRdb lists only in-frame clones, some missing. Of some 51,000 clones in the sample, 90% were seen once. The sequenced material came from peripheral blood. The receptors here all came from a man in his forties with acute or convalescent COVID-19. Both conserved end residues are part of each CDR3. The order of the fields is clone size, V gene, D gene, J gene, CDR3 DNA, CDR3 protein. D genes are given only for firm matches. Not every row has a clone size; where given, it reads once, few, many or a size class.

-,TRBV30,TRBD1,TRBJ1-6,TGTGCCTGGAGACCGGGACAGGGGCCGAGCTCCTATAATTCACCCCTCCACTTT,CAWRPGQGPSSYNSPLHF
-,TRBV24-1,-,TRBJ2-5,TGTGCCACCAGTGATTCGACAGCAAAAGAGACCCAGTACTTC,CATSDSTAKETQYF
-,TRBV12-3/TRBV12-4,-,TRBJ1-1,TGTGCCTCTGGAGGGGAGTCTGAAGCTTTCTTT,CASGGESEAFF
-,TRBV25-1,TRBD1,TRBJ2-2,TGTGCCAGCAGTGAACAGGGCTGGCAGGGGGCGAACACCGGGGAGCTGTTTTTT,CASSEQGWQGANTGELFF
-,TRBV30,-,TRBJ1-5,TGTGCCTGGAGTGGGCAGACTCAGCAGCCCCAGCATTTT,CAWSGQTQQPQHF
-,TRBV19,-,TRBJ2-2,TGTGCCAGTAGTCCAGGACTCGCGAACACCGGGGAGCTGTTTTTT,CASSPGLANTGELFF
-,TRBV5-1,-,TRBJ1-1,TGCGCCAGCAGCCTGACGACTGGGGGCAGGAACACTGAAGCTTTCTTT,CASSLTTGGRNTEAFF
-,TRBV28,-,TRBJ2-2,TGTGCCAGCAGAGGGACTTACACCGGGGAGCTGTTTTTT,CASRGTYTGELFF
-,TRBV15,-,TRBJ1-6,TGTGCCACCACAGGGATCTCCTATAATTCACCCCTCCACTTT,CATTGISYNSPLHF
-,TRBV30,-,TRBJ1-2,TGTGCCTGGAGCTCGTCGAGGGGAGGTGGCTACACCTTC,CAWSSSRGGGYTF
-,TRBV7-9,TRBD2,TRBJ2-1,TGTGCCAGCAGGAACTGGGACTACGGGTCTTACAATGAGCAGTTCTTC,CASRNWDYGSYNEQFF
-,TRBV11-2,TRBD1,TRBJ2-5,TGTGCCAGCAGCCCCCGGTTTGGGACAGGCCAAGAGACCCAGTACTTC,CASSPRFGTGQETQYF
-,TRBV5-1,TRBD1,TRBJ2-2,TGCGCCAGCAGCACCCGGGACAGGGGGGCGGCCGGGGAGCTGTTTTTT,CASSTRDRGAAGELFF
-,TRBV29-1,-,TRBJ1-1,TGCAGCGATCAACAGGGTATGAACACTGAAGCTTTCTTT,CSDQQGMNTEAFF
-,TRBV10-2,-,TRBJ2-6,TGCGCCAGCAGTCCAGATCCTGGGGCCAACGTCCTGACTTTC,CASSPDPGANVLTF
-,TRBV24-1,-,TRBJ2-7,TGTGCCACCAGTGACCCTAGGACTCGACTCTCCTACGAGCAGTACTTC,CATSDPRTRLSYEQYF
-,TRBV7-9,-,TRBJ1-6,TGTGCCAGCAGCTTAGACCGAGGCCATTCACCCCTCCACTTT,CASSLDRGHSPLHF
once,TRBV7-6,-,TRBJ2-7,TGTGCCAGCAGCTTCGGCAGGACCTACGAGCAGTACTTC,CASSFGRTYEQYF
-,TRBV3-1/TRBV3-2,-,TRBJ2-5,TGTGCCAGCAGCCAGTGGGTCACAGGGTACCAAGAGACCCAGTACTTC,CASSQWVTGYQETQYF
few,TRBV6-5,-,TRBJ1-1,TGTGCCAGCAGTTACTCGATACGGGGAGTCACTGAAGCTTTCTTT,CASSYSIRGVTEAFF
-,TRBV27,TRBD2,TRBJ2-5,TGTGCCAGCAGTATGACTAGCAGCGCGACCCAGTACTTC,CASSMTSSATQYF
-,TRBV9,TRBD2,TRBJ2-2,TGTGCCAGCAGCGTTACTAGCGGGAGCGACACCGGGGAGCTGTTTTTT,CASSVTSGSDTGELFF
-,TRBV19,-,TRBJ1-2,TGTGCCAGTAGTGCCCCCGGGGGCTATGGCTACACCTTC,CASSAPGGYGYTF
-,TRBV7-2,TRBD1,TRBJ2-7,TGTGCCAGCAGCCCACGACAGGGGGAAGGCAACGAGCAGTACTTC,CASSPRQGEGNEQYF
few,TRBV19,TRBD1,TRBJ1-5,TGTGCCAGTAGTCCCTGGGGACAGGGAGCAACCTCCAATCAGCCCCAGCATTTT,CASSPWGQGATSNQPQHF
-,TRBV19,TRBD1,TRBJ1-4,TGTGCCAGTAGCCTGGGACAGGCTTCAGAAAAACTGTTTTTT,CASSLGQASEKLFF
-,TRBV5-1,-,TRBJ2-5,TGCGCCAGCAGCTTGGACGGGCAAGAGACCCAGTACTTC,CASSLDGQETQYF
-,TRBV5-1,TRBD2,TRBJ2-5,TGCGCCAGCAGCATCGGGACTAGCGGAGAAGAGACCCAGTACTTC,CASSIGTSGEETQYF
-,TRBV19,TRBD1,TRBJ2-3,TGTGCCAGTAGCCCCCGGGACAGGGCCACAGATACGCAGTATTTT,CASSPRDRATDTQYF
few,TRBV6-5,-,TRBJ2-7,TGTGCCAGCAGGGCAAGGGGAGAGCAGTACTTC,CASRARGEQYF
-,TRBV5-1,TRBD2,TRBJ2-1,TGCGCCAGCAGCTCCTCCGGGACTAGCGACAATGAGCAGTTCTTC,CASSSSGTSDNEQFF
-,TRBV10-3,TRBD1,TRBJ2-7,TGTGCCCACGGGACAGGGGGCTCCTACGAGCAGTACTTC,CAHGTGGSYEQYF
-,TRBV5-1,-,TRBJ2-2,TGCGCCAGCAGCGGAGTCTCCACCGGGGAGCTGTTTTTT,CASSGVSTGELFF
-,TRBV7-6,-,TRBJ2-7,TGTGCCAGCAGCTTAAGCCCCCTTCGAGAGCAGTACTTC,CASSLSPLREQYF
-,TRBV7-8,TRBD2,TRBJ2-3,TGTGCCAGCAGCTTCCGGACTAGCGGACACACAGATACGCAGTATTTT,CASSFRTSGHTDTQYF
-,TRBV11-3,TRBD1,TRBJ2-7,TGTGCCAGCAGCTTAGTGGGACAGGAGCAGTACTTC,CASSLVGQEQYF
-,TRBV6-5,TRBD1,TRBJ1-4,TGTGCCAGCTCTTCCATGACAGGGGGCCGGGAAAAACTGTTTTTT,CASSSMTGGREKLFF
-,TRBV23-1,-,TRBJ2-7,TGCGCCAGCAGTCGGAGCTCCTACGAGCAGTACTTC,CASSRSSYEQYF
-,TRBV14,TRBD2,TRBJ2-1,TGTGCCAGCAGCCAACTCGGGGGGGGCTTTAGCAATGAGCAGTTCTTC,CASSQLGGGFSNEQFF
once,TRBV11-2,TRBD2,TRBJ2-7,TGTGCCAGCAGCCCTTCCCGGGGGGGCTACGAGCAGTACTTC,CASSPSRGGYEQYF
few,TRBV5-8,TRBD1,TRBJ1-1,TGTGCCAGCAGCTTGGTGGGACAGGCTTCTGAAGCTTTCTTT,CASSLVGQASEAFF
-,TRBV7-2,-,TRBJ2-2,TGTGCCAGCAGCTTAGGGTGGGGCGCGAACACCGGGGAGCTGTTTTTT,CASSLGWGANTGELFF
-,TRBV19,-,TRBJ2-1,TGTGCCAGTCGCGTCGCGGTATCCTACAATGAGCAGTTCTTC,CASRVAVSYNEQFF
-,TRBV28,-,TRBJ2-7,TGTGCCAGCAGTCCCAGACGGACAAGCTCCAGATCGGCCACCCACGAGCAGTACTTC,CASSPRRTSSRSATHEQYF
-,TRBV18,-,TRBJ1-5,TGTGCCAGCTCAACCTCTAAGGGGTCCGGGTGGCCCCAGCATTTT,CASSTSKGSGWPQHF
-,TRBV10-3,-,TRBJ1-1,TGTGCCATCAATGATCGTTTAGAGAACACTGAAGCTTTCTTT,CAINDRLENTEAFF
-,TRBV18,-,TRBJ2-2,TGTGCCAGCTCACCGCGTGCCCCTAGCGCGAACACCGGGGAGCTGTTTTTT,CASSPRAPSANTGELFF
-,TRBV18,-,TRBJ2-6,TGTGCCAGCTCACCAGCATTCAGGTCTCATGGGGCCAACGTCCTGACTTTC,CASSPAFRSHGANVLTF
-,TRBV5-1,TRBD2,TRBJ2-1,TGCGCCAGCAGCTTAAGAGCCCTAGCGGGACCCAATGAGCAGTTCTTC,CASSLRALAGPNEQFF
-,TRBV18,TRBD1,TRBJ2-2,TGTGCCAGCTCACAGGGACAGACCACCGGGGAGCTGTTTTTT,CASSQGQTTGELFF
-,TRBV19,-,TRBJ1-5,TGTGCCAGTAGTATACAAAACCGGGATTCAGTCCAGCATTTT,CASSIQNRDSVQHF
-,TRBV6-5,TRBD1,TRBJ1-6,TGTGCCAGCAGTAGCAGGGGGCGAAATTCACCCCTCCACTTT,CASSSRGRNSPLHF
-,TRBV15,TRBD1,TRBJ1-1,TGTGCCACCAGCAGGAAAGGAAACCCACTGACAGGGGAGAACACTGAAGCTTTCTTT,CATSRKGNPLTGENTEAFF
-,TRBV20-1,-,TRBJ1-2,TGCAGTGCTAGTCCTATGACTAACTATGGCTACACCTTC,CSASPMTNYGYTF
-,TRBV5-1,-,TRBJ2-5,TGCGCCAGCAGCTTGGATGGCGAGACCCAGTACTTC,CASSLDGETQYF
-,TRBV30,TRBD1,TRBJ1-2,TGTGCCTGGAGTACCCTCCTGGGACAGTCTGGCTACACCTTC,CAWSTLLGQSGYTF
-,TRBV5-1,TRBD1,TRBJ1-2,TGCGCCAGCAGCTTGGCCCTCGGGACAGGGATCTATGGCTACACCTTC,CASSLALGTGIYGYTF